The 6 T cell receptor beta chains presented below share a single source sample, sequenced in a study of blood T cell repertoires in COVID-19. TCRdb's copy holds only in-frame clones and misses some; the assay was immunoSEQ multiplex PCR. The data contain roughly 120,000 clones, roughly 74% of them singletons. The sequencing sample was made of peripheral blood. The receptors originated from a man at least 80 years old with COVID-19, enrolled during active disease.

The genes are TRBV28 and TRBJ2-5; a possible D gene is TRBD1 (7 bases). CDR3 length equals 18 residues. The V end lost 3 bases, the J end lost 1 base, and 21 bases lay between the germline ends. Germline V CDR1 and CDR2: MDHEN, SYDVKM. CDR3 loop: CASSFPLDRRGSQETQYF. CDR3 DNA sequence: TGTGCCAGCAGTTTCCCCCTGGACAGGAGGGGGTCCCAAGAGACCCAGTACTTC.

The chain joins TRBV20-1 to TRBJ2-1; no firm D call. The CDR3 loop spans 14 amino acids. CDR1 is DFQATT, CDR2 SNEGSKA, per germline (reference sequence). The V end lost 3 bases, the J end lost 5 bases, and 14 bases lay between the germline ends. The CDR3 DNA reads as TGCAGTGCTAGTCATGTGGCCGTCAACAATGAGCAGTTCTTC. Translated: CSASHVAVNNEQFF.

The CDR3 reads CASSPPAGNTGELFF. The DNA of the CDR3 is TGTGCCAGCTCACCTCCAGCGGGAAACACCGGGGAGCTGTTTTTT. The chain combines TRBV18 with TRBJ2-2; 7 bases match TRBD2. The CDR3 is made up of 15 amino acids. The V gene's germline CDR1 is KGHSH and CDR2 LQKENI. V shed 3 bases and J 2 bases; nucleotides not matched to a gene: 3.

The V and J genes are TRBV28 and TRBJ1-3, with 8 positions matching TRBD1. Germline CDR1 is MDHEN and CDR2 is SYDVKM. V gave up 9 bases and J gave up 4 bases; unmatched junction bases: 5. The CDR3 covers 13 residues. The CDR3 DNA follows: TGTGCCAGTGGACAGGGTTTCGGAAACACCATATATTTT. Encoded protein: CASGQGFGNTIYF.

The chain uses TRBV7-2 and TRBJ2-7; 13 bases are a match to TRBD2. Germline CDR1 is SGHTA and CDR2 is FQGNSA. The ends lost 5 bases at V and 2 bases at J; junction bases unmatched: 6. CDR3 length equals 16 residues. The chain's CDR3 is CASSPTSGGGTYEQYF. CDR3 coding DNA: TGTGCCAGCAGCCCAACTAGCGGGGGGGGCACCTACGAGCAGTACTTC.

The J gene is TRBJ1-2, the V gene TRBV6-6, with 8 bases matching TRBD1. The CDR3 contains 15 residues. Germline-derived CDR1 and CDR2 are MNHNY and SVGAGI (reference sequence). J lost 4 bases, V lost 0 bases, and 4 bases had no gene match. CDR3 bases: TGTGCCAGCAGTTACTCGCCAGGGGGCCTCTATGGCTACACCTTC. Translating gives CASSYSPGGLYGYTF.